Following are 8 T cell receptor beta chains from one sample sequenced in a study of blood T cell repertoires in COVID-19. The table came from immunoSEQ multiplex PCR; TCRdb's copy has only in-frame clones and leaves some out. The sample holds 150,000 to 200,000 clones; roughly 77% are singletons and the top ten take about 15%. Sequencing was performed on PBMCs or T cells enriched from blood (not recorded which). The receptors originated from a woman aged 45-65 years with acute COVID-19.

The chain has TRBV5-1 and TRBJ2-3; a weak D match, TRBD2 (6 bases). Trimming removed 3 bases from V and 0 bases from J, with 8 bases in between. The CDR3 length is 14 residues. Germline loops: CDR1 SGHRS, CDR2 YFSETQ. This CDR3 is CASSSGTSTDTQYF. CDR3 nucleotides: TGCGCCAGCAGCTCGGGGACTAGCACAGATACGCAGTATTTT. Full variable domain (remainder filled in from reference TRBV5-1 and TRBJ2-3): KAGVTQTPRYLIKTRGQQVTLSCSPISGHRSVSWYQQTPGQGLQFLFEYFSETQRNKGNFPGRFSGRQFSNSRSEMNVSTLELGDSALYLCASSSGTSTDTQYFGPGTRLTVL.

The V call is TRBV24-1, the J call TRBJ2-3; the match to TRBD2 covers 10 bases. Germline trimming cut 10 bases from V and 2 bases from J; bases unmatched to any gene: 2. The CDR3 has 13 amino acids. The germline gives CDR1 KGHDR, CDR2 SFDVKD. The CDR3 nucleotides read TGTGCCACTACTAGCGGGGTCACAGATACGCAGTATTTT. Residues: CATTSGVTDTQYF.

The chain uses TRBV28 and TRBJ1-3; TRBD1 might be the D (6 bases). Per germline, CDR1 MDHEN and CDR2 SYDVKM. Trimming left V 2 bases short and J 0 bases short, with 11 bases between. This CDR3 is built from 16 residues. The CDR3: CASSLGTGSSGNTIYF. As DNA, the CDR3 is TGTGCCAGCAGTTTAGGAACAGGGTCCTCTGGAAACACCATATATTTT.

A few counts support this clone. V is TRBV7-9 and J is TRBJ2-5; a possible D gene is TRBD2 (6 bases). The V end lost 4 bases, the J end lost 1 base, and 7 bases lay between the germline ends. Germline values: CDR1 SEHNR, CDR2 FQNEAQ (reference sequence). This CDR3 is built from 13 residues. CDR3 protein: CASSWGVQETQYF. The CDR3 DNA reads TGTGCCAGCAGCTGGGGGGTCCAAGAGACCCAGTACTTC.

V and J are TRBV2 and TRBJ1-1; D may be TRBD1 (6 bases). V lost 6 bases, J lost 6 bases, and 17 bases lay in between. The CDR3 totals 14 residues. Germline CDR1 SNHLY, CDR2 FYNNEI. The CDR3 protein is CASSLRGISSEAFF. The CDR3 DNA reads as TGTGCCAGCAGCCTAAGGGGGATATCTTCTGAAGCTTTCTTT.

Written as DNA, the CDR3 is TGTGCCAGCAGCTTAGCCACAGGCTTGGATTCACCCCTCCACTTT. Protein sequence: CASSLATGLDSPLHF. The rearrangement uses TRBV7-8 and TRBJ1-6; D is perhaps TRBD1 (5 bases). This CDR3 region has 15 residues. V lost 0 bases and J 8 bases, leaving 11 bases between the germline ends. Germline assignment: CDR1 SGHVS and CDR2 FQNEAQ.

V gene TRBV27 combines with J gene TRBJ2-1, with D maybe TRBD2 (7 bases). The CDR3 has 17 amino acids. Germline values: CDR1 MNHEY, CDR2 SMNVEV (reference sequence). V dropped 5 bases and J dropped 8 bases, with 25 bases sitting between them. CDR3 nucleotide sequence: TGTGCCAGCAGTCCCCTCCGGGTGGGGGGGCCATCCGATGAGCAGTTCTTC. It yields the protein CASSPLRVGGPSDEQFF.

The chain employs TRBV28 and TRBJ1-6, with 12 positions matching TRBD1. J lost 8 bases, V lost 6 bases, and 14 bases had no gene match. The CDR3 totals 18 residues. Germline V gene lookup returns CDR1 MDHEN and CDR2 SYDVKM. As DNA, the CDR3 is TGTGCCAGCAGCCCCCGGGACAGGGGGCGCGCAGGACATTCACCCCTCCACTTT. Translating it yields CASSPRDRGRAGHSPLHF.